This T cell receptor (beta chain) is drawn from a study of shared clonotypes between healthy human individuals. Looked up from germline, CDR1 is GTSNPN and CDR2 is SVGIG (reference sequence). The CDR3 runs 12 residues. Of note for this clone: Its antigen is still unknown.

Per sorted-subset replicate PCR, input was 150 to 250 ng DNA, representing about 29,000 T cell genomes. Generated by immunoSEQ multiplex PCR, the TCRdb table keeps only in-frame clones and is missing some. The sample lists 2 million to 2.5 million clones, about 94% occurring once. Study findings and constraints: The study drew on few donors, limiting represented genetic and exposure-history diversity. Generally, naive subsets came out with larger estimated richness than memory subsets. Generation probabilities were higher for clonotypes shared across all four sorted-subset donors than for unshared ones.

This clonotype was obtained from a man in his late teens or twenties in good health. The sequenced material came from naive CD4+ T cells sorted from blood. The sample's subset: CD45RA+ positively selected. This sequence joins TRBV30 and TRBJ1-5; D is perhaps TRBD1 (5 bases). The CDR3 DNA sequence: TGTGCGCTTGGGGGGGGGAATCAGCCCCAGCATTTT. It codes for CALGGGNQPQHF.